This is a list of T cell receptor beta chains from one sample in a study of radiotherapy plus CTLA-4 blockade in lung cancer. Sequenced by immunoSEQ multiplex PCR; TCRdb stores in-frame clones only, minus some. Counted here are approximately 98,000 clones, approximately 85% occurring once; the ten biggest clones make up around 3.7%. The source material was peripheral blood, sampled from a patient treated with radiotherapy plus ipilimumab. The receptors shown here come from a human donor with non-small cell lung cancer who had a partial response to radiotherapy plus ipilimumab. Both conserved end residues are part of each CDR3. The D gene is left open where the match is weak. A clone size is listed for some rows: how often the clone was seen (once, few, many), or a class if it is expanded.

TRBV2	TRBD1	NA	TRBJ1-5	TGTGCCAGCAGGGGGACAGGGACGGGTCAGCCCCAGCATTTT	CASRGTGTGQPQHF
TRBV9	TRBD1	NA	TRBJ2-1	TGTGCCAGCAGCCCCCATGGGACAGCAGGTGAGCAGTTCTTC	CASSPHGTAGEQFF
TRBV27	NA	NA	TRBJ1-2	TGTGCCAGCAGAGATATAAAGGACAGATACTATGGCTACACCTTC	CASRDIKDRYYGYTF
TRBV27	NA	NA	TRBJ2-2	TGTGCCAGCAGGGACGGAGGGGTTGGCACCGGGGAGCTGTTTTTT	CASRDGGVGTGELFF
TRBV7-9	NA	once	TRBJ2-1	TGTGCCAGCAGCCGATCCCGGGGGGCAAGAGAGCAGTTCTTC	CASSRSRGAREQFF
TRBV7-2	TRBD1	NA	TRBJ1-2	TGTGCCAGCAGCTCCCGAGCAGGGGGAAACAACTATGGCTACACCTTC	CASSSRAGGNNYGYTF
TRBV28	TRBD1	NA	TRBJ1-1	TGTGCCAGCCAGGGACAGGGATACACTGAAGCTTTCTTT	CASQGQGYTEAFF
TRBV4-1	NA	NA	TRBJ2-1	TGCGCCAGCAGCCAAGGTAGGGGCCAATCCTACAATGAGCAGTTCTTC	CASSQGRGQSYNEQFF
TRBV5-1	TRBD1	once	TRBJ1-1	TGCGCCAGCAGCTTGGGACAGGGGCACTCCTCGGGGACTGAAGCTTTCTTT	CASSLGQGHSSGTEAFF
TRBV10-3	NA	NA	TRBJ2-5	TGTGCCATCAGTGAGAGGGGAGAGACCCAGTACTTC	CAISERGETQYF
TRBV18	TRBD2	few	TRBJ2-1	TGTGCCAGCTCACATACTAGCGGGAGTTACACATACAATGAGCAGTTCTTC	CASSHTSGSYTYNEQFF